The T cell receptor (beta chain) described here comes from a study of OX40 agonist ivuxolimab in advanced cancers. Generated by immunoSEQ multiplex PCR, the TCRdb table keeps only in-frame clones and is missing some. The data contain 45,000 to 60,000 clones, about nine tenths of them singletons. Per germline, CDR1 KGHSH and CDR2 LQKENI. Trimming shortened V by 3 bases and J by 3 bases, and 21 bases separated the two germline ends. The length of the CDR3 is 17 residues. This material consisted of CD4+ or CD8+ T cells sorted from blood, taken in a trial of the OX40 agonist ivuxolimab. The chain joins TRBV18 to TRBJ2-7; D may be TRBD2 (6 bases). The sequence came from an adult with an advanced solid tumor such as melanoma, head and neck, liver or kidney cancer. In DNA, the CDR3 is TGTGCCAGCTCACCCCGGGTATGGCGCGGGACCCACTACGAGCAGTACTTC. Translating gives CASSPRVWRGTHYEQYF.